The rows below give T cell receptor beta chains drawn from one sample of a study of brain metastases from non-small cell lung cancer. Method: immunoSEQ multiplex PCR; TCRdb's copy keeps in-frame clones and lacks some. In the table there are more than 14,000 clones, about 83% of which are singletons. Input material: primary lung tumor tissue. The receptors come from a donor at least 40 years old with non-small cell lung cancer. Both conserved end residues are part of each CDR3.

V gene	J gene	CDR3 protein
TRBV10-3	TRBJ1-1	CASLLGPTNTEAFF
TRBV7-9	TRBJ2-4	CASSSVLGTSGGQDNIQYF
TRBV15	TRBJ1-5	CATSREGRSNQPQHF
TRBV10-3	TRBJ1-3	CAISSGLAGSGNTIYF
TRBV11-3	TRBJ2-3	CASSLTTSTDTQYF
TRBV18	TRBJ2-1	CASSPGLEDNEQFF
TRBV7-3	TRBJ2-1	CASSGKQGSSYNEQFF
TRBV19	TRBJ2-5	CASSIRQGWQETQYF
TRBV6-4	TRBJ2-1	CASSERGGVNEQFF
TRBV7-2	TRBJ2-3	CASSIRLEDTQYF
TRBV7-7	TRBJ2-3	CASSPRAGSTDTQYF
TRBV27	TRBJ2-1	CATIMAGGANEQFF
TRBV19	TRBJ2-2	CASSTLATGELFF
TRBV6-5	TRBJ1-1	CASDRVGTEAFF
TRBV19	TRBJ2-5	CASSITVEGKTQYF
TRBV2	TRBJ2-1	CASSEVGGATDEQFF
TRBV7-2	TRBJ2-5	CASSLESLAGRSETQYF
TRBV21-1	TRBJ2-4	CASSRVGGGPKNIQYF
TRBV3-1/TRBV3-2	TRBJ1-1	CASSRRTRDTEAFF
TRBV19	TRBJ1-6	CASSPTVPGQGTLPLHF
TRBV7-9	TRBJ1-1	CASSFFGTEAFF
TRBV25-1	TRBJ1-2	CASSVTGREYGYTF
TRBV30	TRBJ2-1	CAWSVRHSNEQFF
TRBV5-1	TRBJ2-6	CASSLNRGSGANVLTF
TRBV29-1	TRBJ2-4	CSVDEGRNIQYF
TRBV7-2	TRBJ1-5	CASSLGSSMGGNQPQHF
TRBV7-2	TRBJ2-1	CASREGGRDEQFF
TRBV19	TRBJ2-3	CASSEAGADTQYF
TRBV19	TRBJ1-5	CASSADRPGKPQHF
TRBV19	TRBJ1-1	CASSQQTDRGTEAFF
TRBV6-4	TRBJ1-2	CASSDTGQALDGYTF
TRBV11-3	TRBJ2-2	CASSLDEQGTGELFF
TRBV7-3	TRBJ2-1	CASSWQGGNEQFF
TRBV18	TRBJ1-5	CASSPAMGQPQHF
TRBV19	TRBJ2-7	CASSPDSGLTSYEQYF
TRBV30	TRBJ1-3	CAWSRSGNTIYF
TRBV4-3	TRBJ2-5	CASSQVGGNREETQYF
TRBV9	TRBJ2-3	CASKGAARDTQYF
TRBV2	TRBJ1-1	CASRPGQGNIRGTEAFF
TRBV5-1	TRBJ1-4	CAITGRPNEKLFF
TRBV7-3	TRBJ2-1	CASSSSRGQGTYNEQFF
TRBV7-6	TRBJ1-3	CASRAATGGNTIYF
TRBV19	TRBJ1-5	CASYGQGSNQPQHF
TRBV29-1	TRBJ2-3	CSVDRVGTDTQYF
TRBV6-5	TRBJ2-1	CASRHLLGGANEQFF
TRBV18	TRBJ2-3	CASSPIPVRDTQYF